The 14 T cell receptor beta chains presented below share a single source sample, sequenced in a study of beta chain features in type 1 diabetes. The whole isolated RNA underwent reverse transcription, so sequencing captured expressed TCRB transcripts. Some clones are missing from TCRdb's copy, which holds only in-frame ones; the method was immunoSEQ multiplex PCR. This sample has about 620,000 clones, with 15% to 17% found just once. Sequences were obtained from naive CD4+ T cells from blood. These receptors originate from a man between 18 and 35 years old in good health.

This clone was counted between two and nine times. CDR3 sequence reads: CASSRTSGASYEQYF. The CDR3 DNA sequence: TGTGCCAGCAGTCGCACTAGCGGGGCCTCCTACGAGCAGTACTTC. V gene TRBV2 combines with J gene TRBJ2-7; the match to TRBD2 covers 10 bases. Germline lookup yields CDR1 SNHLY and CDR2 FYNNEI. This CDR3 has 15 amino acids. V lost 5 bases and J lost 0; bases outside the gene matches: 4.

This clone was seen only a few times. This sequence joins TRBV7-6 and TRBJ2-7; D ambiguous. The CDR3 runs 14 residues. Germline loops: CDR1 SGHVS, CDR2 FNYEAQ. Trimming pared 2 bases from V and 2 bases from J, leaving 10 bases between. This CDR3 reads CASSLLVGTYEQYF. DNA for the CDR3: TGTGCCAGCAGCTTACTCGTGGGCACCTACGAGCAGTACTTC.

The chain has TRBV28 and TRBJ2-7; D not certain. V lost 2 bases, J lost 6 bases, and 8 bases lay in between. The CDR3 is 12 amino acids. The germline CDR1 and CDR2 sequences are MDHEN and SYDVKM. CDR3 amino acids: CASSLAQVEQYF. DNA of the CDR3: TGTGCCAGCAGTTTAGCGCAGGTCGAGCAGTACTTC.

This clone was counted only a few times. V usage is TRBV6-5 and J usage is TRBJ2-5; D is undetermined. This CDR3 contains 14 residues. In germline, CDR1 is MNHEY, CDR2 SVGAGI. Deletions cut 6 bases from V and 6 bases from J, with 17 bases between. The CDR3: CASRPAARSKTQYF. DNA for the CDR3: TGTGCCAGCAGACCCGCGGCGCGCTCGAAGACCCAGTACTTC.

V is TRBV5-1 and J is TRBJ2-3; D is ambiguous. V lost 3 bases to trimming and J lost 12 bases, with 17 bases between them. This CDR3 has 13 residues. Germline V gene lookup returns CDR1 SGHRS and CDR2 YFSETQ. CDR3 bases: TGCGCCAGCAGCTCCCCCGGATACGTGGCTCAGTATTTT. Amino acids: CASSSPGYVAQYF.

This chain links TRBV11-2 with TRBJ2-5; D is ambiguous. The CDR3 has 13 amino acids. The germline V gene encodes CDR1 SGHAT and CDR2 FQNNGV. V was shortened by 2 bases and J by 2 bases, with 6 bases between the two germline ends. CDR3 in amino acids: CASSLRRQETQYF. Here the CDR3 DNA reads TGTGCCAGCAGCTTACGCAGACAAGAGACCCAGTACTTC.

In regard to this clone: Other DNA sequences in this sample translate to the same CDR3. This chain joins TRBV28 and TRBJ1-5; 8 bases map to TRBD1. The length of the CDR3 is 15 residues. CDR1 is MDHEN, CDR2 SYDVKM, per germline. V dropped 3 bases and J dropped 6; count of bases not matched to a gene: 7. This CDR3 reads CASSLGTGGGQPQHF. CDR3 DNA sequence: TGTGCCAGCAGTTTGGGCACAGGGGGGGGTCAGCCCCAGCATTTT.

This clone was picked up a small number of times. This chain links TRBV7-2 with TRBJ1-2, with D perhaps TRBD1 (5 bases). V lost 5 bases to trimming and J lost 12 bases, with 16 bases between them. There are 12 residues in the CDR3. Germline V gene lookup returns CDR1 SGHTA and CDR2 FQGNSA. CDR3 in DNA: TGTGCCAGCAGCACATCTCCGGGGACCAACACCTTC. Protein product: CASSTSPGTNTF.

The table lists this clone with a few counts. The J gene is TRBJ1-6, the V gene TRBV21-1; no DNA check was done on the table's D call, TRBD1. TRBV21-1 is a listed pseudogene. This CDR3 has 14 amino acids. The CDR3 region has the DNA TGTGCCAGCAGTGGAGACAGGGGATGTTCACCCCTCCACTTT. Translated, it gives CASSGDRGCSPLHF.

For the CDR3, the DNA is TGTGCCATCACCCGGACTAGCGGGGGACACAATGAGCAGTTCTTC. It encodes CAITRTSGGHNEQFF. This chain links TRBV10-3 with TRBJ2-1, with 13 bases lining up with TRBD2. The germline V gene has CDR1 ENHRY and CDR2 SYGVKD. The length of the CDR3 is 15 residues. The J segment lost 5 bases and the V segment lost 7 bases, leaving 5 bases of the junction unmatched.

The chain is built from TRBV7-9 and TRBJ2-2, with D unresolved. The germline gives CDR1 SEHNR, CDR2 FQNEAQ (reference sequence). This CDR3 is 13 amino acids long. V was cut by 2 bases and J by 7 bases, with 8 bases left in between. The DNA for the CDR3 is TGTGCCAGCAGCTTAAACCGCCTCGGGGAGCTGTTTTTT. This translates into CASSLNRLGELFF.

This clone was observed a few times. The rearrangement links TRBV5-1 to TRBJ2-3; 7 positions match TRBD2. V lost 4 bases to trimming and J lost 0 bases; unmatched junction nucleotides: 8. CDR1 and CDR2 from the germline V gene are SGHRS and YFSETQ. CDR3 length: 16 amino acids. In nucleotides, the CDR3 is TGCGCCAGCAGCCACCAGCGGGAACTTAGCACAGATACGCAGTATTTT. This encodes CASSHQRELSTDTQYF.

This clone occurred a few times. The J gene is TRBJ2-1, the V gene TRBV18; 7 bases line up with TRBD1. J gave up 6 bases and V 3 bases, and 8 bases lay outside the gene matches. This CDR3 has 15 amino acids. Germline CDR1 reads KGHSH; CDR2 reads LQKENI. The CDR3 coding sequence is TGTGCCAGCTCACCCGACAGGGCTCGGGGCAATGAGCAGTTCTTC. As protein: CASSPDRARGNEQFF.

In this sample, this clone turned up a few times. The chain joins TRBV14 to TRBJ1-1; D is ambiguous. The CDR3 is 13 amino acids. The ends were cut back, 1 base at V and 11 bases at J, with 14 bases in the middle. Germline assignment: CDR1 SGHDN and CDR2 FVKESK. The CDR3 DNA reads TGTGCCAGCAGCCAAGGCCCAAGTACGTCGGCTTTCTTT. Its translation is CASSQGPSTSAFF.